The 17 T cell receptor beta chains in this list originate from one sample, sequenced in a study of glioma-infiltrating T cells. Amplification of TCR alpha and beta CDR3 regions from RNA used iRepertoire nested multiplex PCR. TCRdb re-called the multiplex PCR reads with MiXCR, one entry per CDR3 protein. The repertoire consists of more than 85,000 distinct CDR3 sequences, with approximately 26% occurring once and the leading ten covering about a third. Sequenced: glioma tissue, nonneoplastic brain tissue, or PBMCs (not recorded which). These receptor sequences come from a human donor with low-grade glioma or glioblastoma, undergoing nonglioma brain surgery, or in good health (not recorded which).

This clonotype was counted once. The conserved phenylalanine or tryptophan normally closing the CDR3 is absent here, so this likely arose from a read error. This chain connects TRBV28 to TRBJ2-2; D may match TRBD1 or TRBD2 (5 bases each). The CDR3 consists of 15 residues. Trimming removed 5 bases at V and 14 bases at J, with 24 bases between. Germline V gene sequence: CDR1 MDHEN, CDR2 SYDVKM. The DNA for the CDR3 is TGTGCCAGCAGTGGCCCGGACAAGAACACCGGGGCACTGTTTCTT. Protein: CASSGPDKNTGALFL.

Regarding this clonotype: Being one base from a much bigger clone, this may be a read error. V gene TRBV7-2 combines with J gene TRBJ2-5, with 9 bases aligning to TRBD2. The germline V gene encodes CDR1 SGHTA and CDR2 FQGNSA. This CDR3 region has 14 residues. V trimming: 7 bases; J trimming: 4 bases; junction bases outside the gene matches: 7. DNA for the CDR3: TGTGCCAGCATCCATAGCGGGAGACGAGAGACCCAGTACTTC. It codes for CASIHSGRRETQYF.

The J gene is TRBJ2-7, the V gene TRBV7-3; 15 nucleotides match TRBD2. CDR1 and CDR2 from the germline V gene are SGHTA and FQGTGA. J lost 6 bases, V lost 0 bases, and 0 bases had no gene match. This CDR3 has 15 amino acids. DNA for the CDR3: TGTGCCAGCAGCTTAACGGGACTAGCGGGAGGCGAGCAGTACTTC. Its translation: CASSLTGLAGGEQYF.

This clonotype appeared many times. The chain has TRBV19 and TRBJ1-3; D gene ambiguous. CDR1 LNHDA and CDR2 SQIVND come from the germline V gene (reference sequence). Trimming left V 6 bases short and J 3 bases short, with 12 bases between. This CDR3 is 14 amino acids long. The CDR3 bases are TGTGCCAGTAGAAAGAATTTGGGTGGAAACACCATATATTTT. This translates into CASRKNLGGNTIYF.

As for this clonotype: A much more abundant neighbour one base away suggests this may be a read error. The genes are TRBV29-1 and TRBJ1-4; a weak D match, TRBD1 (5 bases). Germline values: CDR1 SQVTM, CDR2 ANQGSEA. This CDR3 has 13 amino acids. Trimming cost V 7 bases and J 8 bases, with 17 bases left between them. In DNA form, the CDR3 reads TGCAGCGCTTCTGGGGCAGGGCGGGAAAAACTGTTTTTT. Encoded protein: CSASGAGREKLFF.

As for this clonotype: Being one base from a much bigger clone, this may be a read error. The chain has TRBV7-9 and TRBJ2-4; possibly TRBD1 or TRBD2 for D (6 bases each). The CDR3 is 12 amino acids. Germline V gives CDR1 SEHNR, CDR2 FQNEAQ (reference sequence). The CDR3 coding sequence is TGTGCCAGCAGCCCAATGCGGGACATTCCGTACTTC. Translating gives CASSPMRDIPYF.

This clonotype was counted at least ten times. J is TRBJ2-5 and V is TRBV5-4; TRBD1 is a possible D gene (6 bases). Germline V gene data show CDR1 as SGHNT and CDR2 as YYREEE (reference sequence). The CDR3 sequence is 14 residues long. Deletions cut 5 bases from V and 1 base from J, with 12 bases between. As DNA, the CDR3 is TGTGCCAGCAGTTCCAGGGGTACCCAAGAGACCCAGTACTTC. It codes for CASSSRGTQETQYF.

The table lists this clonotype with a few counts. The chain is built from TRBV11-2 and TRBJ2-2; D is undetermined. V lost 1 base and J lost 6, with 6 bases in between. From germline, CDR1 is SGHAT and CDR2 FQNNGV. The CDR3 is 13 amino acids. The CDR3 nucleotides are TGTGCCAGCAGCTTAGCAATGGCCGGGGAGCTGTTTTTT. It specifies CASSLAMAGELFF.

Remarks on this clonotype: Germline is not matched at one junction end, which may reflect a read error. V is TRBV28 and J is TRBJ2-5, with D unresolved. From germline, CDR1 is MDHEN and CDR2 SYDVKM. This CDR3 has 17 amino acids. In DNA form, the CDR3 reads TGTGGCAGCACCCAATTGACCCGTAGTGGGCCAAAGGAGACCCAGTACTTC. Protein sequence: CGSTQLTRSGPKETQYF.

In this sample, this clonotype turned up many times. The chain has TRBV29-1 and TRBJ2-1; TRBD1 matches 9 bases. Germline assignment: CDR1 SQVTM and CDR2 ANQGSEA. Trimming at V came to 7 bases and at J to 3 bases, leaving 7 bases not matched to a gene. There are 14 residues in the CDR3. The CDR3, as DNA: TGCAGCGCTCAGAGGGACAGGGACTACAATGAGCAGTTCTTC. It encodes CSAQRDRDYNEQFF.

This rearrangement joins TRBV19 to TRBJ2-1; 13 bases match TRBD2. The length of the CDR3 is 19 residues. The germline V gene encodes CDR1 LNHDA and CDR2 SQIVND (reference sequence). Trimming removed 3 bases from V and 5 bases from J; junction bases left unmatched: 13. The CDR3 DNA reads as TGTGCCAGTAGTATGGGATCTCCCTGGACTAGCGGGGGCCACAATGAGCAGTTCTTC. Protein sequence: CASSMGSPWTSGGHNEQFF.

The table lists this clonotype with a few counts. The CDR3 sequence: CASSDHRDRVRGYTF. The CDR3 DNA reads as TGTGCCAGCAGCGACCACCGGGACAGGGTGAGAGGCTACACCTTC. The V gene is TRBV7-2, the J gene TRBJ1-2; TRBD1 matches 9 bases. From germline, CDR1 is SGHTA and CDR2 FQGNSA. CDR3 size: 15 residues. Unmatched junction bases numbered 12, after V lost 5 bases and J lost 8 bases.

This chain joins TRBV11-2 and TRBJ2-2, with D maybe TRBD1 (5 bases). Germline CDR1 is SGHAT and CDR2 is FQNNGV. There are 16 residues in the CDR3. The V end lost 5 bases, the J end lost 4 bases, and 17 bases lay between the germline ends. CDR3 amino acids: CASSRNLGLITGELFF. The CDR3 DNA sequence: TGTGCCAGCAGCCGTAATCTGGGGCTGATCACCGGGGAGCTGTTTTTT.

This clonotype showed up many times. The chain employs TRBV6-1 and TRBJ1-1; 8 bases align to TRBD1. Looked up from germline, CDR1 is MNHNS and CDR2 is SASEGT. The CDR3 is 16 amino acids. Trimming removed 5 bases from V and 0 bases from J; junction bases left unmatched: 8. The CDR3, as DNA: TGTGCCAGCAGTCGTCAGGGGGCCCGCGTGAACACTGAAGCTTTCTTT. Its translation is CASSRQGARVNTEAFF.

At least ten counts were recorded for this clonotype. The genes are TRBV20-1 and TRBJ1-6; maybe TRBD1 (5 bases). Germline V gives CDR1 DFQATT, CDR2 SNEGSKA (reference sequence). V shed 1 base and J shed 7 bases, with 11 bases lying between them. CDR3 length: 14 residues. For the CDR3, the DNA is TGCAGTGCTAGAGCCGACAGTTCGAATTCACCCCTCCACTTT. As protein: CSARADSSNSPLHF.

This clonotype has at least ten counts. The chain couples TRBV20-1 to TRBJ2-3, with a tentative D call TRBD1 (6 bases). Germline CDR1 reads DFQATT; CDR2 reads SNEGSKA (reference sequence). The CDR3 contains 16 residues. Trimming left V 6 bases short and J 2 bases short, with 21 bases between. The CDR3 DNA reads TGCAGTGCCATTTCCGCTCAGGGGCTAAACACAGATACGCAGTATTTT. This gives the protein CSAISAQGLNTDTQYF.

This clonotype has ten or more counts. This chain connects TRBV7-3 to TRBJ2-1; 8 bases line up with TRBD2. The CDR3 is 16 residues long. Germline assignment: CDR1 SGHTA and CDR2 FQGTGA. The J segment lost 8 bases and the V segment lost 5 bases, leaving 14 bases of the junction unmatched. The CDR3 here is CASSPQGELAVDEQFF. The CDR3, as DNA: TGTGCCAGCAGCCCCCAGGGAGAACTAGCGGTCGATGAGCAGTTCTTC.